This T cell receptor beta chain was sequenced during a study of beta chain features in type 1 diabetes. Study-level results: Patients with Type 1 diabetes showed moderately but significantly shorter TCRB CDR3s in all four CD4+ subsets.

To note about this clone: Its antigen is not identified.

The V and J ends lost 5 bases and 3 bases respectively, with 10 bases between them. Germline V CDR1 and CDR2: LNHDA, SQIVND (reference sequence). This CDR3 is built from 13 residues. All of the isolated RNA was reverse transcribed, so expressed TCRB transcripts were sequenced. Clones were read by immunoSEQ multiplex PCR, and TCRdb kept only the in-frame ones, dropping some. Of about 710,000 clones in the sample, 11% to 15% are singletons; the top ten hold just under 0.04%. The specimen sequenced was naive CD4+ T cells from blood. The chain links TRBV19 to TRBJ1-1; no firm D call. The receptor's source is a man aged 18 to 30 with type 1 diabetes. The CDR3 reads CASSAAPDTEAFF. For the CDR3, the DNA is TGTGCCAGTAGTGCGGCACCAGACACTGAAGCTTTCTTT.